This T cell receptor (beta chain) came from a study of T cell repertoires in aging, cancer and after chemotherapy. V lost 6 bases to trimming and J lost 11 bases, with 22 bases between them. Germline V CDR1 and CDR2: MNHEY, SVGAGI. The CDR3 sequence is 14 residues long. This clonotype was counted only a few times. TRB rearrangements spanning V, D and J were amplified using mixed TRB-A/B primers. TCRdb independently ran MiXCR on the multiplex PCR reads; one entry per CDR3 protein. The sample includes some 8,000 distinct CDR3 sequences, about 34% of them seen just once. The template was genomic DNA from peripheral blood, not RNA.

This chain joins TRBV6-5 and TRBJ1-1; D remains ambiguous. The sequence was collected from a human donor in good health. Sequencing was performed on blood. CDR3 DNA: TGTGCCAGCAGCAGGACTTCGACTTCCAGGATTGCTTTCTTT. This translates into CASSRTSTSRIAFF.